What follows are 18 T cell receptor beta chains derived from one specimen sequenced in a study of control samples from healthy donors and cancer patients. Libraries were prepared by immunoSEQ multiplex PCR; TCRdb keeps only in-frame clonotypes and omits some of them. The table lists 150,000 to 200,000 clones, approximately 94% of them singletons. The sample was PBMCs. Receptors were obtained from a man in his fifties or sixties with colorectal cancer.

The sample holds one count of this clone. V gene TRBV9 combines with J gene TRBJ1-4; D is perhaps TRBD1 (5 bases). V shed 5 bases and J shed 3 bases, with 17 bases lying between them. The germline V gene has CDR1 SGDLS and CDR2 YYNGEE. The CDR3 has 16 residues. The CDR3 DNA follows: TGTGCCAGCAGGTTGGGTAGGGGTCTGGCTAATGAAAAACTGTTTTTT. Translated, it gives CASRLGRGLANEKLFF.

V and J are TRBV7-2 and TRBJ2-1; the D is unclear. The CDR3 has 15 residues. V dropped 2 bases and J dropped 0 bases, with 8 bases sitting between them. The germline V gene encodes CDR1 SGHTA and CDR2 FQGNSA. The CDR3 sequence is CASSLRASSYNEQFF. CDR3 DNA: TGTGCCAGCAGCTTAAGAGCGAGCTCCTACAATGAGCAGTTCTTC.

The V gene is TRBV7-2, the J gene TRBJ2-7; D not certain. The V gene's germline CDR1 is SGHTA and CDR2 FQGNSA. The V end lost 1 base, the J end lost 0 bases, and 10 bases lay between the germline ends. The CDR3 is 15 residues long. CDR3 residues: CASSLGRVSSYEQYF. CDR3 bases: TGTGCCAGCAGCTTAGGACGGGTGAGCTCCTACGAGCAGTACTTC. Full variable domain (outside the CDR3, taken from reference TRBV7-2 and TRBJ2-7): GAGVSQSPSNKVTEKGKDVELRCDPISGHTALYWYRQSLGQGLEFLIYFQGNSAPDKSGLPSDRFSAERTGGSVSTLTIQRTQQEDSAVYLCASSLGRVSSYEQYFGPGTRLTVT.

This rearrangement joins TRBV28 to TRBJ2-7; TRBD1 agrees at 8 bases. With V trimmed by 9 bases and J by 3 bases, 7 bases remained unmatched. This CDR3 spans 13 amino acids. Per the germline V gene, CDR1 is MDHEN and CDR2 is SYDVKM. The CDR3 coding sequence is TGTGCCAGTCGGACAGGGTCCAACTACGAGCAGTACTTC. This codes for CASRTGSNYEQYF.

The chain couples TRBV11-2 to TRBJ2-1; 7 bases are a match to TRBD1. The CDR3 has 14 residues. Germline V gene data show CDR1 as SGHAT and CDR2 as FQNNGV. Germline trimming cut 5 bases from V and 2 bases from J; bases unmatched to any gene: 3. The DNA for the CDR3 is TGTGCCAGCAGCCCGCAGGGGGCCTACAATGAGCAGTTCTTC. Amino acids: CASSPQGAYNEQFF.

The chain has TRBV24-1 and TRBJ2-1, with 9 bases fitting TRBD1. Germline V gene lookup returns CDR1 KGHDR and CDR2 SFDVKD. The CDR3 consists of 14 residues. V was clipped by 9 bases and J by 4 bases; unmatched bases: 6. The CDR3 DNA reads TGTGCCACCGGGACAGGGCCGCCATACAATGAGCAGTTCTTC. It yields the protein CATGTGPPYNEQFF.

J is TRBJ2-7 and V is TRBV27; a possible D gene is TRBD1 (6 bases). V lost 3 bases and J lost 6, with 18 bases in between. This CDR3 region has 15 residues. Germline CDR1 is MNHEY and CDR2 is SMNVEV (reference sequence). CDR3 bases: TGTGCCAGCAGTTTGGGACAAGGAAGTCTCAGCGAGCAGTACTTC. Its translation is CASSLGQGSLSEQYF.

The genes are TRBV5-1 and TRBJ2-7; D perhaps matches TRBD1 (5 bases). Trimming stripped 2 bases from V and 2 bases from J, with 8 bases between. Germline V gene sequence: CDR1 SGHRS, CDR2 YFSETQ. The CDR3 is 13 amino acids. The chain's CDR3 is CASSFDRTYEQYF. In DNA, the CDR3 is TGCGCCAGCAGCTTTGACAGAACCTACGAGCAGTACTTC.

The chain has TRBV6-6 and TRBJ2-3, with D maybe TRBD1 (5 bases). V was pared by 6 bases and J by 6 bases, with 22 bases between. Per germline, CDR1 MNHNY and CDR2 SVGAGI (reference sequence). The CDR3 consists of 16 residues. The CDR3 sequence is CASSPHRTVREDTQYF. CDR3 bases: TGTGCCAGCAGCCCGCACAGGACCGTTAGAGAGGATACGCAGTATTTT.

V and J are TRBV6-1 and TRBJ2-1; possible D gene TRBD2, 6 bases. Per germline, CDR1 MNHNS and CDR2 SASEGT. The CDR3 sequence is 17 residues long. The V end lost 3 bases, the J end lost 0 bases, and 15 bases lay between the germline ends. The CDR3 nucleotides read TGTGCCAGCAGTGACGGAGGGCTATCGAGCTCCTACAATGAGCAGTTCTTC. It yields the protein CASSDGGLSSSYNEQFF.

This clone appeared a single time. The rearrangement links TRBV6-5 to TRBJ1-1; D is possibly TRBD1 (5 bases). The germline gives CDR1 MNHEY, CDR2 SVGAGI. CDR3 length: 14 amino acids. Deletions cut 6 bases from V and 4 bases from J, with 15 bases between. CDR3: CASRPTARTTEAFF. CDR3 nucleotide sequence: TGTGCCAGCAGACCGACAGCGAGGACCACTGAAGCTTTCTTT.

The table lists this clone with a count of one. The genes are TRBV9 and TRBJ2-5; D possibly corresponds to TRBD1 (6 bases). This CDR3 contains 13 residues. Germline V lookup: CDR1 SGDLS, CDR2 YYNGEE. Trimming removed 3 bases at V and 4 bases at J, with 10 bases between. DNA for the CDR3: TGTGCCAGCAGCGGAGGGGGTCTAGAGACCCAGTACTTC. Translation gives CASSGGGLETQYF.

The chain carries TRBV1 and TRBJ1-6; TRBD1 is the table's D call and was not checked against the DNA. TRBV1 is an annotated pseudogene. The length of the CDR3 is 18 residues. The CDR3, as DNA: TGCACCAGCAGCCAATGTATACCGGGACAGGGGGCAGGATCACCCCTCCACTTT. It yields the protein CTSSQCIPGQGAGSPLHF.

The chain couples TRBV2 to TRBJ1-5; no firm D call. Germline-derived CDR1 and CDR2 are SNHLY and FYNNEI. This CDR3 is 13 amino acids long. The germline V and J ends were trimmed by 8 bases and 0 bases, with 8 bases remaining between them. The CDR3 loop reads CASLRYSNQPQHF. The CDR3, as DNA: TGTGCCAGCCTACGGTATAGCAATCAGCCCCAGCATTTT.

V usage is TRBV5-3 and J usage is TRBJ2-7, with D hard to call. TRBV5-3 is labeled an ORF, and its function is uncertain. CDR3 length: 14 amino acids. The V and J ends lost 4 bases and 2 bases respectively, with 13 bases between them. The CDR3 protein is CARSQYPPAYEQYF. CDR3 nucleotides: TGTGCCAGAAGCCAGTATCCTCCTGCCTACGAGCAGTACTTC.

The J gene is TRBJ1-1, the V gene TRBV5-1, with TRBD1 matching over 9 bases. CDR1 is SGHRS, CDR2 YFSETQ, per germline. There are 14 residues in the CDR3. V trimming: 4 bases; J trimming: 5 bases; junction bases outside the gene matches: 6. CDR3 DNA sequence: TGCGCCAGCAGCAAAGGGACAGGGTTGACTGAAGCTTTCTTT. Encoded protein: CASSKGTGLTEAFF.

The chain has TRBV10-3 and TRBJ2-5; D is uncertain. V was shortened by 4 bases and J by 4 bases, with 7 bases between the two germline ends. The CDR3 sequence is 12 residues long. Germline V gives CDR1 ENHRY, CDR2 SYGVKD. CDR3 loop: CAISADAETQYF. CDR3 bases: TGTGCCATCAGTGCGGACGCAGAGACCCAGTACTTC.

The chain recombines TRBV30 with TRBJ1-2, with 10 bases that match TRBD1. Germline V gene data show CDR1 as GTSNPN and CDR2 as SVGIG (reference sequence). The CDR3 has 15 residues. J gave up 4 bases and V 2 bases, and 7 bases lay outside the gene matches. In DNA, the CDR3 is TGTGCCTGGAGTCCAAGACAGGGGGCGATCTATGGCTACACCTTC. This encodes CAWSPRQGAIYGYTF.